This entry lists 9 T cell receptor beta chains sequenced from one sample in a study of T cell responses to AZD1222 COVID-19 vaccine. Assay: immunoSEQ multiplex PCR; the TCRdb copy retains only in-frame clones and omits some. Of 150,000 to 200,000 clones in the sample, roughly 92% were seen once. This material consisted of peripheral blood, taken on day 0 of AZD1222 vaccination. These receptors were collected from an adult in good health.

The chain couples TRBV7-8 to TRBJ2-1, with 8 nucleotides matching TRBD1. The CDR3 has 13 amino acids. CDR1 SGHVS and CDR2 FQNEAQ come from the germline V gene. V shed 5 bases, J shed 7 bases, and the junction held 4 bases outside the gene matches. The CDR3 reads CASSMDRVNEQFF. The CDR3 DNA reads TGTGCCAGCAGCATGGACAGGGTAAATGAGCAGTTCTTC. Full variable domain (missing parts from reference TRBV7-8 and TRBJ2-1): GAGVSQSPRYKVAKRGQDVALRCDPISGHVSLFWYQQALGQGPEFLTYFQNEAQLDKSGLPSDRFFAERPEGSVSTLKIQRTQQEDSAVYLCASSMDRVNEQFFGPGTRLTVL.

V gene TRBV5-6 combines with J gene TRBJ1-1; the match to TRBD1 covers 10 bases. In germline, CDR1 is SGHDT, CDR2 YYEEEE. This CDR3 has 14 amino acids. J gave up 9 bases and V 0 bases, and 5 bases lay outside the gene matches. As DNA, the CDR3 is TGTGCCAGCAGCTTGGGAGGGGACAGGGGAAAAGCTTTCTTT. Translation gives CASSLGGDRGKAFF.

The chain has TRBV30 and TRBJ1-1; D is unclear. The CDR3 has 13 residues. Germline assignment: CDR1 GTSNPN and CDR2 SVGIG (reference sequence). The germline V and J ends were trimmed by 0 bases and 0 bases, with 5 bases remaining between them. The CDR3 sequence is CAWSVRMNTEAFF. CDR3 in DNA: TGTGCCTGGAGTGTACGTATGAACACTGAAGCTTTCTTT.

CDR3 coding DNA: TGTGCCAGCAGTTTGGGGAGTACACCCCTCCACTTT. Encoded protein: CASSLGSTPLHF. The J gene is TRBJ1-6, the V gene TRBV12-3 or TRBV12-4; no reliable D call. Trimming removed 3 bases from V and 11 bases from J, with 8 bases in between. This CDR3 comprises 12 residues.

The CDR3 protein is CASSPPGGNREKLFF. CDR3 DNA: TGTGCCAGCAGCCCCCCCGGGGGCAATCGTGAAAAACTGTTTTTT. J is TRBJ1-4 and V is TRBV28, with D maybe TRBD1 (6 bases). V was cut by 6 bases and J by 7 bases, with 18 bases left in between. This CDR3 is built from 15 residues. Germline V gene data show CDR1 as MDHEN and CDR2 as SYDVKM.

The chain uses TRBV23-1 and TRBJ2-7, with D unresolved. Being an ORF, TRBV23-1 has a function that is uncertain. This CDR3 has 16 amino acids. V lost 4 bases, J lost 0 bases, and 16 bases lay in between. The CDR3: CASSPCPWQNSYEQYF. The CDR3 DNA reads as TGCGCCAGCAGTCCTTGCCCATGGCAGAACTCCTACGAGCAGTACTTC.

The chain joins TRBV6-1 to TRBJ1-5; D uncertain. The length of the CDR3 is 15 residues. The V and J ends lost 1 base and 6 bases respectively, with 13 bases between them. Per the germline V gene, CDR1 is MNHNS and CDR2 is SASEGT. The CDR3 loop reads CASSEGTIATQPQHF. The DNA for the CDR3 is TGTGCCAGCAGTGAAGGCACAATAGCAACTCAGCCCCAGCATTTT.

V is TRBV24-1 and J is TRBJ1-2; possible D gene TRBD1, 5 bases. V shed 4 bases and J shed 5 bases, with 16 bases lying between them. Germline CDR1 is KGHDR and CDR2 is SFDVKD. The CDR3 is 15 amino acids. The CDR3 region has the DNA TGTGCCACCAGTGACCCAAACCTAGGGGAGTATGGCTACACCTTC. This codes for CATSDPNLGEYGYTF.

The chain recombines TRBV5-1 with TRBJ2-1, with 10 bases aligning to TRBD1. The CDR3 has 15 residues. The V segment lost 2 bases and the J segment 7 bases; nucleotides outside the gene matches: 6. The germline V gene encodes CDR1 SGHRS and CDR2 YFSETQ. The CDR3 sequence is CASSFRDRGENEQFF. In DNA form, the CDR3 reads TGCGCCAGCAGCTTCCGGGACAGGGGCGAGAATGAGCAGTTCTTC.